This T cell receptor beta chain came from a study of blood T cell repertoires in COVID-19. The overall study: Whether acute or convalescent, the COVID-19 samples came from the United States, Italy and Spain. T cells, B-cell-depleted T cells, or PBMCs provided the cDNA or gDNA that served as material.

The CDR3 has 16 amino acids. CDR1 and CDR2 (germline): SGHRS, YFSETQ. Losses at the gene ends were 0 bases for V and 5 bases for J; bases not matched to a gene: 7. Original processing methods: Amplification of reference gene primers provided the estimated nucleated cell counts. The assay was immunoSEQ multiplex PCR, and TCRdb's table has in-frame clones only and misses some. V, J and clone size derive from that table, while D and trimming were established from the DNA sequence. This table holds around 120,000 clones, more than 90% found once. Seattle participants joined during active infection and were tracked over time.

The chain recombines TRBV5-1 with TRBJ2-2; 7 bases match TRBD2. This receptor was taken from a man aged 55 to 69 with COVID-19, enrolled during active disease. The sample taken for sequencing was peripheral blood. The CDR3 reads CASSLAGGSGTGELFF. The CDR3 region has the DNA TGCGCCAGCAGCTTGGCCGGCGGGAGCGGGACCGGGGAGCTGTTTTTT.